The 2 T cell receptor beta chains in this list originate from one sample, sequenced in a study of early T cells in non-severe SARS-CoV-2 infection. MiXCR was run by TCRdb on the 5' RACE reads, yielding one entry per CDR3 protein. The data hold 80,000 to 95,000 distinct CDR3 sequences, with 11% to 15% observed a single time. Material: whole blood. The receptors come from an adult who was a healthcare worker with PCR-confirmed SARS-CoV-2 infection or an uninfected control (not recorded which).

The sample holds a few counts of this clonotype. The gene calls are TRBV27 and TRBJ1-2; D gene uncertain. The CDR3 runs to 14 residues. V lost 5 bases and J lost 8, with 18 bases in between. Per the germline V gene, CDR1 is MNHEY and CDR2 is SMNVEV (reference sequence). In nucleotides, the CDR3 is TGTGCCAGCAGTCCGCTCCGGAATTTTTGGGGCTACACCTTC. Its protein is CASSPLRNFWGYTF.

In this sample, this clonotype turned up once. The chain is built from TRBV18 and TRBJ2-5; D assignment may be TRBD1 or TRBD2 (5 bases each). With 9 bases removed from V and 3 bases from J, the gap between germline ends came to 17 bases. Germline CDR1 is KGHSH and CDR2 is LQKENI. The CDR3 contains 14 residues. The CDR3 reads CARSLTRGKETQYF. CDR3 in DNA: TGTGCCAGATCCCTCACGAGGGGCAAAGAGACCCAGTACTTC.